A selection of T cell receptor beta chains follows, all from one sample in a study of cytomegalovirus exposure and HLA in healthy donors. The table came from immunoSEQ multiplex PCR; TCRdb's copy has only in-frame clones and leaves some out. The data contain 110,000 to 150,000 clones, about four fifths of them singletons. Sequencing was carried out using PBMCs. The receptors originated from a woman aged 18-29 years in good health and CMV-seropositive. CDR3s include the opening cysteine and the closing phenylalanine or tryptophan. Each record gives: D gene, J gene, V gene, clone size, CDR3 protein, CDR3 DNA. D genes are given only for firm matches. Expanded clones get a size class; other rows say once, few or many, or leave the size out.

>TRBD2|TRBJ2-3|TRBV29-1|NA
CSVGPGTIGSTQYF
TGCAGCGTTGGCCCCGGGACTATAGGGTCGACGCAGTATTTT
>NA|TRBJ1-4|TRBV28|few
CASSLHTAGEKLFF
TGTGCCAGCAGTTTACACACAGCTGGTGAAAAACTGTTTTTT
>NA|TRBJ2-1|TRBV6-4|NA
CASSAGDSYNEQFF
TGTGCCAGCAGTGCCGGGGATTCTTACAATGAGCAGTTCTTC
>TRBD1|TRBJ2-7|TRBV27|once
CASSSPLGTGYYEQYF
TGTGCCAGCAGTTCCCCTCTCGGGACAGGCTACTACGAGCAGTACTTC
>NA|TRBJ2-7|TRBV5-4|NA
CASSRISAQGNEQYF
TGTGCCAGCAGCCGGATTTCAGCACAGGGTAACGAGCAGTACTTC
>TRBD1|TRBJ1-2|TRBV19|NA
CASSPRTGPSVNYGYTF
TGTGCCAGTAGTCCCCGGACAGGACCCTCCGTTAACTATGGCTACACCTTC
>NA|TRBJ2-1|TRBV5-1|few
CASSLEPSGYNEQFF
TGCGCCAGCAGCTTGGAGCCGTCCGGCTACAATGAGCAGTTCTTC
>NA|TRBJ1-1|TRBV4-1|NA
CASSQDWGGMNTEAFF
TGCGCCAGCAGCCAAGATTGGGGAGGCATGAACACTGAAGCTTTCTTT
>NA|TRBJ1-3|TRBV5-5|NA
CASKARPEGNTIYF
TGTGCCAGCAAAGCCCGTCCGGAGGGAAACACCATATATTTT
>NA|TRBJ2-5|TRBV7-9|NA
CAITSGDNLWYQETQYF
TGTGCCATCACGAGCGGGGACAACCTTTGGTACCAAGAGACCCAGTACTTC
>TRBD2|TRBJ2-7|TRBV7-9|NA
CASSLGSAGGYYSYEQYF
TGTGCCAGCAGCTTAGGGTCAGCGGGGGGCTACTACTCCTACGAGCAGTACTTC
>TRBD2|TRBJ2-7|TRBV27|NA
CASSSGLAGNEQYF
TGTGCCAGCAGTTCGGGACTAGCGGGGAACGAGCAGTACTTC
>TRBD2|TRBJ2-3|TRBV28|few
CASSLTSGATDTQYF
TGTGCCAGCAGTCTCACTAGCGGGGCCACAGATACGCAGTATTTT
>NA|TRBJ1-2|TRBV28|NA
CASRFTGLGGYTF
TGTGCCAGCAGATTTACGGGGTTGGGCGGCTACACCTTC
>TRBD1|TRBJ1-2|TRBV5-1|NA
CASSPDRVGVYTF
TGCGCCAGCAGCCCGGACAGGGTGGGTGTCTACACCTTC
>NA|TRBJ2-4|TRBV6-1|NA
CASSEYMEGKNIQYF
TGTGCCAGCAGTGAATATATGGAGGGAAAAAACATTCAGTACTTC
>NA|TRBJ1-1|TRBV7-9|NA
CASSLVEIMNTEAFF
TGTGCCAGCAGCTTAGTAGAAATAATGAACACTGAAGCTTTCTTT
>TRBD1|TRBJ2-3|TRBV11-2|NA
CASSLDDRGRFSTDTQYF
TGTGCCAGCAGCTTAGACGACAGGGGCCGCTTCAGCACAGATACGCAGTATTTT
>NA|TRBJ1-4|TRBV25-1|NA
CASSEYQGQTNEKLFF
TGTGCCAGCAGTGAGTACCAGGGGCAAACTAATGAAAAACTGTTTTTT
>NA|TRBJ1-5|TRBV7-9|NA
CASSSWGDRPNQPQHF
TGTGCCAGCAGCTCCTGGGGTGACAGACCCAATCAGCCCCAGCATTTT
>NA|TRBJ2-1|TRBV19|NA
CASKTPAAVTYNEQFF
TGTGCCAGTAAGACTCCGGCAGCGGTGACCTACAATGAGCAGTTCTTC
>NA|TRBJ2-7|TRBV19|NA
CASSISGSYEQYF
TGTGCCAGTAGTATCAGCGGTTCCTACGAGCAGTACTTC
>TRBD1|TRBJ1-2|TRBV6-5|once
CASSYYGTGGGYTF
TGTGCCAGCAGTTACTATGGGACAGGGGGAGGCTACACCTTC
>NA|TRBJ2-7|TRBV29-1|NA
CSVVLVMSSYEQYF
TGCAGCGTTGTTTTAGTGATGAGCTCCTACGAGCAGTACTTC
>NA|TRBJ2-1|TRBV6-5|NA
CASSPDRSTYNEQFF
TGTGCCAGCAGTCCGGACAGATCCACCTACAATGAGCAGTTCTTC